The T cell receptor (beta chain) described here comes from a study of control samples from healthy donors and cancer patients. The table came from immunoSEQ multiplex PCR; TCRdb's copy has only in-frame clones and leaves some out. The sample holds about 2,300 clones, 96% seen once. J lost 0 bases, V lost 5 bases, and 5 bases had no gene match. CDR1 and CDR2 (germline): SGHVS, FQNEAQ. CDR3 length: 16 residues. The chain has TRBV7-8 and TRBJ2-2, with 8 bases identical to TRBD2. This clonotype originated in a man aged 70-80 years with colorectal cancer. The sequencing input was PBMCs. The CDR3 sequence: CASSPTSGSNTGELFF. The CDR3, as DNA: TGTGCCAGCAGCCCCACTAGCGGCTCGAACACCGGGGAGCTGTTTTTT.